These 31 T cell receptor beta chains were sequenced from one sample in a study of shared clonotypes between healthy human individuals. Naive CD8 isolation took CD45RO-negative cells positively selected for CCR7 and excluded terminally differentiated effector memory CD45RA+ cells. Profiled with immunoSEQ multiplex PCR; TCRdb holds only in-frame clones, not every one. The sample records about 1.9 million clones, about 94% being singletons. The sample was naive CD8+ T cells from PBMCs. Every receptor here comes from a man aged 18 to 29 in good health. Some clones in this sample may be carry-over from other donors' samples.

In its sample, this clone was seen once. The chain links TRBV6-1 to TRBJ2-5; D call uncertain. V was cut by 2 bases and J by 5 bases, with 12 bases left in between. Germline V CDR1 and CDR2: MNHNS, SASEGT. CDR3 length equals 14 residues. The CDR3 DNA follows: TGTGCCAGCAGTGAAAAGGTGTATTTGGAGACCCAGTACTTC. The encoded protein is CASSEKVYLETQYF.

The gene calls are TRBV27 and TRBJ1-2, with 7 bases identical to TRBD1. The CDR3 runs 14 residues. V was pared by 4 bases and J by 8 bases, with 10 bases of the junction left unmatched. The germline V gene has CDR1 MNHEY and CDR2 SMNVEV (reference sequence). CDR3 in DNA: TGTGCCAGCAGTTCCTCCGGGACAGCGGGCGGCTACACCTTC. It yields the protein CASSSSGTAGGYTF.

The chain recombines TRBV28 with TRBJ2-3, with D possibly TRBD1 on 7 matching bases. From germline, CDR1 is MDHEN and CDR2 SYDVKM. The CDR3 totals 19 residues. V lost 2 bases to trimming and J lost 4 bases, with 25 bases between them. As DNA, the CDR3 is TGTGCCAGCAGTTTACCCCTCAGGGGGGCTAGTCTGCGGCCAGATACGCAGTATTTT. Amino acids: CASSLPLRGASLRPDTQYF.

The V gene is TRBV28, the J gene TRBJ2-5; weak D call: TRBD1 (5 bases). Trimming removed 2 bases from V and 2 bases from J, with 12 bases in between. The CDR3 has 15 residues. Germline CDR1 MDHEN, CDR2 SYDVKM. The chain's CDR3 is CASSLSPGLQETQYF. As DNA, the CDR3 is TGTGCCAGCAGTTTAAGCCCAGGGCTTCAAGAGACCCAGTACTTC.

J is TRBJ1-5 and V is TRBV2; tentative D call: TRBD1 (6 bases). V lost 3 bases and J 4 bases, leaving 16 bases between the germline ends. The V gene's germline CDR1 is SNHLY and CDR2 FYNNEI. This CDR3 is 16 amino acids long. CDR3 region: CASSDGGGLRNQPQHF. The CDR3 DNA reads TGTGCCAGCAGTGACGGCGGGGGCCTACGAAATCAGCCCCAGCATTTT.

To note about this clone: The same CDR3 is also encoded by other DNA sequences in this sample. This rearrangement joins TRBV9 to TRBJ1-2; tentative D call: TRBD1 (6 bases). V lost 2 bases and J lost 2, with 7 bases in between. CDR1 is SGDLS, CDR2 YYNGEE, per germline. This CDR3 is built from 13 residues. CDR3 sequence reads: CASSVTGNYGYTF. In DNA, the CDR3 is TGTGCCAGCAGCGTTACAGGGAACTATGGCTACACCTTC.

This rearrangement joins TRBV28 to TRBJ2-2; 7 bases map to TRBD2. The CDR3 contains 15 residues. Germline trimming cut 10 bases from V and 1 base from J; bases unmatched to any gene: 9. The germline V gene encodes CDR1 MDHEN and CDR2 SYDVKM. This CDR3 is CATNPGLWNTGELFF. For the CDR3, the DNA is TGTGCCACCAATCCGGGACTATGGAACACCGGGGAGCTGTTTTTT.

The J gene is TRBJ2-1, the V gene TRBV7-9; 11 bases align to TRBD2. V lost 4 bases, J lost 4 bases, and 6 bases stayed unmatched. The CDR3 is made up of 16 amino acids. CDR1 is SEHNR, CDR2 FQNEAQ, per germline (reference sequence). The CDR3: CASSSTSGEEYNEQFF. As DNA, the CDR3 is TGTGCCAGCAGCTCGACTAGCGGGGAAGAATACAATGAGCAGTTCTTC.

V and J are TRBV11-2 and TRBJ1-5; possible D gene TRBD1, 5 bases. Deletions cut 5 bases from V and 1 base from J, with 9 bases between. CDR3 length: 14 residues. Germline-derived CDR1 and CDR2 are SGHAT and FQNNGV. Here the CDR3 reads CASSARGSNQPQHF. In DNA, the CDR3 is TGTGCCAGCAGCGCGCGGGGGAGCAATCAGCCCCAGCATTTT.

The chain joins TRBV29-1 to TRBJ1-2, with 9 bases aligning to TRBD1. The CDR3 is 16 residues long. Germline values: CDR1 SQVTM, CDR2 ANQGSEA. V was clipped by 7 bases and J by 5 bases; unmatched bases: 17. The CDR3 region is CSATPGQGLVGYGYTF. The CDR3 nucleotides are TGCAGCGCTACGCCGGGACAGGGTTTGGTCGGGTATGGCTACACCTTC.

The chain combines TRBV19 with TRBJ2-7, with D tentatively TRBD1 or TRBD2 (5 bases each). Trimming cost V 6 bases and J 3 bases, with 15 bases left between them. Germline-derived CDR1 and CDR2 are LNHDA and SQIVND (reference sequence). This CDR3 is 14 amino acids long. DNA of the CDR3: TGTGCCAGTAGGGACCGGGGCTCCGACTACGAGCAGTACTTC. It yields the protein CASRDRGSDYEQYF.

The table lists this clone with a count of one. Since a much larger clone is just one base distant, this may be a read error. Additional DNA sequences in this sample encode the identical CDR3. V gene TRBV9 combines with J gene TRBJ2-1; D unclear. Trimming stripped 5 bases from V and 0 bases from J, with 6 bases between. Germline-derived CDR1 and CDR2 are SGDLS and YYNGEE. The CDR3 is made up of 13 amino acids. CDR3: CASSAGSYNEQFF. The DNA for the CDR3 is TGTGCCAGCAGTGCCGGCTCCTACAATGAGCAGTTCTTC.

The chain links TRBV27 to TRBJ2-1; 7 nucleotides agree with TRBD1. This CDR3 comprises 16 residues. The junction had 12 bases not matched to a gene; V was cut back by 9 bases and J by 1 base. CDR1 is MNHEY and CDR2 is SMNVEV in the germline V gene (reference sequence). The CDR3, as DNA: TGTGCCAGTAGGACAGGATCCGGAAATTCCTACAATGAGCAGTTCTTC. Translation: CASRTGSGNSYNEQFF.

The chain has TRBV18 and TRBJ2-2; 10 positions match TRBD1. Germline CDR1 is KGHSH and CDR2 is LQKENI. This CDR3 has 16 amino acids. Trimming removed 1 base from V and 6 bases from J; junction bases left unmatched: 5. The CDR3 DNA is TGTGCCAGCTCACCACGGGGACAGGGGATATCCGGGGAGCTGTTTTTT. Its translation: CASSPRGQGISGELFF.

This chain connects TRBV2 to TRBJ2-1; D might be TRBD2 (6 bases). There are 15 residues in the CDR3. V dropped 4 bases and J dropped 2 bases, with 12 bases sitting between them. Germline CDR1 and CDR2: SNHLY and FYNNEI. The CDR3 DNA follows: TGTGCCAGCAGTGGGCTAGCGTTAACCTACAATGAGCAGTTCTTC. Amino acid sequence: CASSGLALTYNEQFF. Combining the CDR3 with reference TRBV2 and TRBJ2-1 gives the whole variable domain EPEVTQTPSHQVTQMGQEVILRCVPISNHLYFYWYRQILGQKVEFLVSFYNNEISEKSEIFDDQFSVERPDGSNFTLKIRSTKLEDSAMYFCASSGLALTYNEQFFGPGTRLTVL.

The chain recombines TRBV11-2 with TRBJ2-5; unclear D gene. The CDR3 extends over 12 amino acids. From germline, CDR1 is SGHAT and CDR2 FQNNGV. Trimming cost V 4 bases and J 5 bases, with 8 bases left between them. CDR3 DNA: TGTGCCAGCAGCTCGTCCACTGAGACCCAGTACTTC. Its translation: CASSSSTETQYF.

This rearrangement joins TRBV9 to TRBJ1-3; D unclear. Germline V gene data show CDR1 as SGDLS and CDR2 as YYNGEE. The V and J ends lost 3 bases and 4 bases respectively, with 11 bases between them. This CDR3 region has 14 residues. CDR3 nucleotide sequence: TGTGCCAGCAGCGGACTCGGCCCCGGAAACACCATATATTTT. It translates to CASSGLGPGNTIYF. Full variable domain (rest looked up from reference TRBV9 and TRBJ1-3): DSGVTQTPKHLITATGQRVTLRCSPRSGDLSVYWYQQSLDQGLQFLIQYYNGEERAKGNILERFSAQQFPDLHSELNLSSLELGDSALYFCASSGLGPGNTIYFGEGSWLTVV.

This clone has just one count. The same CDR3 also results from other DNA sequences found in this sample. The chain uses TRBV7-7 and TRBJ2-5; the match to TRBD1 covers 7 bases. CDR1 is SSHAT and CDR2 is FNYEAQ in the germline V gene (reference sequence). Trimming cost V 2 bases and J 2 bases; bases outside gene matches: 2. This CDR3 spans 14 amino acids. The chain's CDR3 is CASSLFRGQETQYF. The CDR3 nucleotides read TGTGCCAGCAGCTTATTCAGGGGGCAAGAGACCCAGTACTTC.

This chain uses TRBV7-3 with TRBJ2-7, with 9 bases that match TRBD1. V shed 3 bases, J shed 0 bases, and the junction held 15 bases outside the gene matches. The CDR3 totals 19 residues. CDR1 SGHTA and CDR2 FQGTGA come from the germline V gene. The CDR3 loop is CASSLPGQGPLLSSYEQYF. CDR3 nucleotides: TGTGCCAGCAGCTTGCCGGGACAGGGTCCTCTATTAAGCTCCTACGAGCAGTACTTC.

The chain is built from TRBV15 and TRBJ1-1; D is undetermined. With 6 bases removed from V and 4 bases from J, the gap between germline ends came to 9 bases. This CDR3 contains 12 residues. Germline-derived CDR1 and CDR2 are LNHNV and YYDKDF (reference sequence). This CDR3 is CATSGVRTEAFF. CDR3 coding DNA: TGTGCCACCAGTGGGGTACGCACTGAAGCTTTCTTT.

This clone was detected once. The chain has TRBV7-9 and TRBJ1-1, with 9 nucleotides matching TRBD1. Per the germline V gene, CDR1 is SEHNR and CDR2 is FQNEAQ (reference sequence). The V segment lost 3 bases and the J segment 11 bases; nucleotides outside the gene matches: 25. The CDR3 runs 19 residues. The chain's CDR3 is CASSFTHLGVQGAAREAFF. In DNA, the CDR3 is TGTGCCAGCAGCTTTACTCATTTAGGGGTACAGGGGGCCGCCCGGGAGGCTTTCTTT.

V usage is TRBV27 and J usage is TRBJ2-1; D is perhaps TRBD2 (5 bases). This CDR3 comprises 14 residues. Germline CDR1 and CDR2: MNHEY and SMNVEV (reference sequence). V lost 6 bases and J lost 6, with 15 bases in between. CDR3 sequence: CASSGRGRANEQFF. CDR3 DNA: TGTGCCAGCAGCGGCCGGGGTCGAGCCAATGAGCAGTTCTTC.

J is TRBJ2-1 and V is TRBV5-4; D gene uncertain. The CDR3 extends over 12 amino acids. Germline-derived CDR1 and CDR2 are SGHNT and YYREEE (reference sequence). With 2 bases removed from V and 10 bases from J, the gap between germline ends came to 10 bases. The CDR3 sequence is CASSLALSEQFF. CDR3 in DNA: TGTGCCAGCAGCTTAGCCTTATCCGAGCAGTTCTTC.

The chain joins TRBV7-9 to TRBJ1-2; D might be TRBD1 (5 bases). Between the trimmed V and J ends, which lost 1 base and 3 bases, there was a span of 9 bases. Germline V gene sequence: CDR1 SEHNR, CDR2 FQNEAQ (reference sequence). The CDR3 loop spans 14 amino acids. CDR3 sequence: CASSLGQYDYGYTF. The CDR3 bases are TGTGCCAGCAGCTTAGGACAGTATGACTATGGCTACACCTTC.

The rearrangement links TRBV28 to TRBJ1-5, with D possibly TRBD1 on 6 matching bases. V was clipped by 5 bases and J by 3 bases, with 17 bases between them. This CDR3 spans 16 amino acids. CDR1 is MDHEN and CDR2 is SYDVKM in the germline V gene. CDR3 protein: CASSLTTGQLNQPQHF. The CDR3 DNA follows: TGTGCCAGCAGTCTAACTACAGGACAGCTCAATCAGCCCCAGCATTTT.

The V and J genes are TRBV28 and TRBJ2-1; 10 positions match TRBD2. Germline CDR1 and CDR2: MDHEN and SYDVKM. Trimming at V came to 5 bases and at J to 8 bases, leaving 15 bases not matched to a gene. This CDR3 has 17 amino acids. The CDR3 is CASSPTLASGSNHEQFF. The CDR3 DNA sequence: TGTGCCAGCAGTCCCACCTTGGCTAGCGGGAGCAACCATGAGCAGTTCTTC.

In its sample, this clone was seen once. The rearrangement uses TRBV6-5 and TRBJ2-2; D is unresolved. Germline lookup yields CDR1 MNHEY and CDR2 SVGAGI. The CDR3 spans 14 residues. The V end was cut by 8 bases, the J end by 1 base, with 11 bases between. DNA of the CDR3: TGTGCCAGCCGAACCTACAGGAACACCGGGGAGCTGTTTTTT. It is translated as CASRTYRNTGELFF.

V gene TRBV7-6 combines with J gene TRBJ2-6, with 8 nucleotides matching TRBD1. Germline trimming cut 5 bases from V and 0 bases from J; bases unmatched to any gene: 9. This CDR3 has 18 residues. Looked up from germline, CDR1 is SGHVS and CDR2 is FNYEAQ. The CDR3 region is CASSPRTGISSGANVLTF. The CDR3 coding sequence is TGTGCCAGCAGCCCAAGGACAGGGATTTCCTCTGGGGCCAACGTCCTGACTTTC.

In DNA form, the CDR3 reads TGTGCCAGCAGCCCTTGGACTAATCGAGCAGATACGCAGTATTTT. Translated: CASSPWTNRADTQYF. The V and J genes are TRBV7-3 and TRBJ2-3; maybe TRBD2 (6 bases). Looked up from germline, CDR1 is SGHTA and CDR2 is FQGTGA. CDR3 size: 15 residues. V gave up 5 bases and J gave up 4 bases, with 16 bases separating them.

This clone was observed a few times. In the same sample, other DNA sequences code for this CDR3. The chain recombines TRBV29-1 with TRBJ1-2, with TRBD1 matching over 7 bases. CDR1 and CDR2 (germline): SQVTM, ANQGSEA. The CDR3 runs 11 residues. V shed 7 bases and J 4 bases; nucleotides not matched to a gene: 3. The CDR3 DNA sequence: TGCAGCGACCGGGACAGCTATGGCTACACCTTC. This encodes CSDRDSYGYTF.

As for this clone: This specimen includes other DNA sequences encoding the same CDR3. The V and J genes are TRBV7-9 and TRBJ2-3; tentative D call: TRBD2 (5 bases). Trimming cost V 1 base and J 3 bases, with 5 bases left between them. Looked up from germline, CDR1 is SEHNR and CDR2 is FQNEAQ (reference sequence). The CDR3 covers 13 residues. DNA for the CDR3: TGTGCCAGCAGCTTAGGGAGGACAGATACGCAGTATTTT. Its translation is CASSLGRTDTQYF.